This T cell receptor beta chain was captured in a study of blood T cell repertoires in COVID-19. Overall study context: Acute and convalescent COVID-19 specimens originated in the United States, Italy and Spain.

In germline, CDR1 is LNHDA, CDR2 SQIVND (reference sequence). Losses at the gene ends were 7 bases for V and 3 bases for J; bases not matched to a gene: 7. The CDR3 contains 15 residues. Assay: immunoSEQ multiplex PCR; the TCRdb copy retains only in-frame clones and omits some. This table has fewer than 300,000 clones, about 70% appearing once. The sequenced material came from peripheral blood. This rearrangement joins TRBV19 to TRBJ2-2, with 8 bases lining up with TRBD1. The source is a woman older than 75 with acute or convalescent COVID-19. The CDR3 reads CASIRRTGYTGELFF. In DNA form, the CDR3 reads TGTGCCAGTATTAGGAGGACAGGGTACACCGGGGAGCTGTTTTTT.